This T cell receptor (beta chain) was identified during a study of cytomegalovirus exposure and HLA in healthy donors. The V gene end was trimmed by 0 bases and the J gene end by 5 bases; junction bases not matched to a gene: 3. The CDR3 spans 15 residues. Germline CDR1 is MNHNY and CDR2 is SVGAGI (reference sequence). Primers for the PCR totalled 60 Vbeta and 13 Jbeta. Repertoires were generated with immunoSEQ multiplex PCR, while TCRdb's copy carries only in-frame clones and drops some. The repertoire holds 160,000 or so clones, with roughly four fifths as singletons. Study-level results: Whilst most TCR sequences proved rare, a subset of public TCRs occurred across many donors.

In the case of this clone: Its antigen is undetermined.

The receptor's source is a man in his fifties or sixties in good health and CMV-seropositive. The sequenced sample consisted of PBMCs. This chain connects TRBV6-6 to TRBJ1-1; 10 nucleotides agree with TRBD1. The CDR3 DNA reads TGTGCCAGCAGTTACTCGGGACAGGGGTGGACTGAAGCTTTCTTT. This codes for CASSYSGQGWTEAFF.